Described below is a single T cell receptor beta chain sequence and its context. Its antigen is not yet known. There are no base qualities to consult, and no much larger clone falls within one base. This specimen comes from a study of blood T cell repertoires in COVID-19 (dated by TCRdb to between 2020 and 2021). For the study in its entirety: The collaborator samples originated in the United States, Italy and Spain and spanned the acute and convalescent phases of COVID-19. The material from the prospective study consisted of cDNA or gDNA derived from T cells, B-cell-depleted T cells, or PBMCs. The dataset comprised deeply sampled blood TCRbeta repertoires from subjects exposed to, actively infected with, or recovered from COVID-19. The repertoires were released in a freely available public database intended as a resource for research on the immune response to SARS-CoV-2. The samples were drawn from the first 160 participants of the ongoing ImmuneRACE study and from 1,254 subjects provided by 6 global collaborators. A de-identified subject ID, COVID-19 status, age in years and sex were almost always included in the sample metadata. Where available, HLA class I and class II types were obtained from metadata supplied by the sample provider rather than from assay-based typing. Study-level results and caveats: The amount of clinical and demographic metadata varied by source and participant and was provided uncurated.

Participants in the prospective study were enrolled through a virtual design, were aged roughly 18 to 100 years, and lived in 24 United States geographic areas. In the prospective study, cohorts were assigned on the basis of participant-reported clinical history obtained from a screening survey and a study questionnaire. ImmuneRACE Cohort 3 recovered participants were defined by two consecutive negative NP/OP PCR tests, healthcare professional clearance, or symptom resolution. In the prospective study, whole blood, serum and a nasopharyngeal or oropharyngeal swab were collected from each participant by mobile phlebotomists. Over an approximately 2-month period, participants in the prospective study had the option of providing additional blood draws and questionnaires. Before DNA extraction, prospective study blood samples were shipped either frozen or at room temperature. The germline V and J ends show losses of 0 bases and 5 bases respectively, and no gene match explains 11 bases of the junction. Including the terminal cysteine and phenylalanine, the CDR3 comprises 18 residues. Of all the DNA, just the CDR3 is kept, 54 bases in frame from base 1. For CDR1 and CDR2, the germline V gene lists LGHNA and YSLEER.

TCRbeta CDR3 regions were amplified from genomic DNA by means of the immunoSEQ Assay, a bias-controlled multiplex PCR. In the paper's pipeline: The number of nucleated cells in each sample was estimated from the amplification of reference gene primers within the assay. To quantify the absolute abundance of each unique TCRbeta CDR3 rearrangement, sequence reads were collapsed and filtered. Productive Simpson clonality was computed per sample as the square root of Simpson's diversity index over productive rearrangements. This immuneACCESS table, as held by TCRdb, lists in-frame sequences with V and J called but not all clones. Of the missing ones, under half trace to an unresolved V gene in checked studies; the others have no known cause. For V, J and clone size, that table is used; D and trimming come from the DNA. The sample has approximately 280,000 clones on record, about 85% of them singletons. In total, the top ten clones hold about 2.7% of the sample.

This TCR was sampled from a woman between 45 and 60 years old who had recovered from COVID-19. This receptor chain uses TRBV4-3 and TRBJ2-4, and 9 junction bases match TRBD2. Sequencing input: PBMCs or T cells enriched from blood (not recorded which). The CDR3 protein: CASSQDAPKVAGENIQYF. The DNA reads TGCGCCAGCAGCCAAGATGCCCCTAAGGTAGCGGGAGAAAACATTCAGTACTTC.